Sequencing of this TCR beta chain was carried out in a study of T cells in Graves' hyperthyroidism and ophthalmopathy. Overall study: Any treatment followed the collection of peripheral blood at initial diagnosis. General study points: Most thyroid clonotypes expanded above 0.001 appeared in blood too.

Germline V gives CDR1 KGHDR, CDR2 SFDVKD. The CDR3 totals 18 residues. V lost 1 base, J lost 4 bases, and 19 bases lay in between. Authors of the study amplified TCR beta CDR3 regions from RNA transcripts. An initial round of RT-PCR targeting the TCR CDR3 relied on the HTBI primer set. TCRdb re-called the multiplex PCR reads with MiXCR, one entry per CDR3 protein. The sample yields about 52,000 distinct CDR3 sequences, under 50% seen once. In the ophthalmopathy cohort, Clinical Activity Score was at least 3, NOSPECS grade at least 4, and duration under 3 months. A patient was excluded if there was uncontrolled infection, other autoimmune disease, pregnancy or lactation. A word on this clonotype: Its target is not known. A much larger clone lies one base from this, so it may be a read error. The conserved phenylalanine or tryptophan normally closing the CDR3 is absent here, so this likely arose from a read error.

This chain uses TRBV24-1 with TRBJ2-1, with D possibly matching TRBD1 (6 bases). The receptor was derived from a woman between 45 and 65 years old with Graves' ophthalmopathy. Sequencing used blood. CDR3 in amino acids: CATSDFLGPAGAYNEQFL. Written as DNA, the CDR3 is TGTGCCACCAGTGATTTCCTCGGACCCGCAGGGGCGTACAATGAGCAGTTCCTC.